This TCR beta chain was identified during a study of cytomegalovirus exposure and HLA in healthy donors. CDR1 is MDHEN, CDR2 SYDVKM, per germline. After removal of 5 bases from V and 4 bases from J, the junction contained 5 bases not matched to a gene. The CDR3 runs to 14 residues. Sequencing was performed with immunoSEQ multiplex PCR; in TCRdb, only in-frame clones are kept and a portion is missing. Seen here are about 150,000 clones, about 94% observed once, and the top ten hold 1.5% to 2%. This clone was detected only once. This TCR derives from a man aged 18 to 29 in good health and CMV-seropositive. The chain uses TRBV28 and TRBJ1-2, with 9 bases that match TRBD1. Sequencing input: PBMCs. The CDR3 region is CASSHGTGTYGYTF. DNA of the CDR3: TGTGCCAGCAGTCATGGGACAGGGACCTATGGCTACACCTTC.